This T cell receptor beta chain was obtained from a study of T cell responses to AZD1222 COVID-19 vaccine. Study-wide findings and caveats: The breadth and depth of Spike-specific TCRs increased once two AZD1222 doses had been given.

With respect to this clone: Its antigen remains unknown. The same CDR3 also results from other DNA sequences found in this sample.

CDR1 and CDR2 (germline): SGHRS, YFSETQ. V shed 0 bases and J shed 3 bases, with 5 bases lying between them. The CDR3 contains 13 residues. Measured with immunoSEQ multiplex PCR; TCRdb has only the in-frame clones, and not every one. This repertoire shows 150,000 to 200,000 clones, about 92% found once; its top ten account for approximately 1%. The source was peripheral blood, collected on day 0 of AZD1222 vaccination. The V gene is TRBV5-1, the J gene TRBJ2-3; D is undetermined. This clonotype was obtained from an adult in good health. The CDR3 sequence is CASSLEVTDTQYF. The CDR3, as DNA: TGCGCCAGCAGCTTGGAAGTTACAGATACGCAGTATTTT.